The present T cell receptor beta chain was sequenced within a study of T cell repertoires in cytomegalovirus infection. A single record per CDR3 protein comes from TCRdb applying MiXCR to the reads. The data contain fewer than 950,000 distinct CDR3 sequences, approximately 32% of them singletons. Broader study findings: Summed frequency of public TCR beta families distinguished CMV carriers with the relevant HLA.

Germline V lookup: CDR1 LNHNV, CDR2 YYDKDF (reference sequence). There are 14 residues in the CDR3. V lost 5 bases and J lost 6, with 14 bases in between. As to this clonotype: What it binds is not known.

The sequence derives from a human donor in good health (CMV status not recorded). Some clones in this sample may be carry-over from other donors' samples. The rearrangement uses TRBV15 and TRBJ1-5, with D unclear. The sequencing here drew on cultured CD8+ T cells from PBMCs, taken from culture after CMV antigen stimulation. The CDR3 DNA sequence: TGTGCCACCAGCCCGTTCTTTTCTGGTCAGCCCCAGCATTTT. Translation: CATSPFFSGQPQHF.